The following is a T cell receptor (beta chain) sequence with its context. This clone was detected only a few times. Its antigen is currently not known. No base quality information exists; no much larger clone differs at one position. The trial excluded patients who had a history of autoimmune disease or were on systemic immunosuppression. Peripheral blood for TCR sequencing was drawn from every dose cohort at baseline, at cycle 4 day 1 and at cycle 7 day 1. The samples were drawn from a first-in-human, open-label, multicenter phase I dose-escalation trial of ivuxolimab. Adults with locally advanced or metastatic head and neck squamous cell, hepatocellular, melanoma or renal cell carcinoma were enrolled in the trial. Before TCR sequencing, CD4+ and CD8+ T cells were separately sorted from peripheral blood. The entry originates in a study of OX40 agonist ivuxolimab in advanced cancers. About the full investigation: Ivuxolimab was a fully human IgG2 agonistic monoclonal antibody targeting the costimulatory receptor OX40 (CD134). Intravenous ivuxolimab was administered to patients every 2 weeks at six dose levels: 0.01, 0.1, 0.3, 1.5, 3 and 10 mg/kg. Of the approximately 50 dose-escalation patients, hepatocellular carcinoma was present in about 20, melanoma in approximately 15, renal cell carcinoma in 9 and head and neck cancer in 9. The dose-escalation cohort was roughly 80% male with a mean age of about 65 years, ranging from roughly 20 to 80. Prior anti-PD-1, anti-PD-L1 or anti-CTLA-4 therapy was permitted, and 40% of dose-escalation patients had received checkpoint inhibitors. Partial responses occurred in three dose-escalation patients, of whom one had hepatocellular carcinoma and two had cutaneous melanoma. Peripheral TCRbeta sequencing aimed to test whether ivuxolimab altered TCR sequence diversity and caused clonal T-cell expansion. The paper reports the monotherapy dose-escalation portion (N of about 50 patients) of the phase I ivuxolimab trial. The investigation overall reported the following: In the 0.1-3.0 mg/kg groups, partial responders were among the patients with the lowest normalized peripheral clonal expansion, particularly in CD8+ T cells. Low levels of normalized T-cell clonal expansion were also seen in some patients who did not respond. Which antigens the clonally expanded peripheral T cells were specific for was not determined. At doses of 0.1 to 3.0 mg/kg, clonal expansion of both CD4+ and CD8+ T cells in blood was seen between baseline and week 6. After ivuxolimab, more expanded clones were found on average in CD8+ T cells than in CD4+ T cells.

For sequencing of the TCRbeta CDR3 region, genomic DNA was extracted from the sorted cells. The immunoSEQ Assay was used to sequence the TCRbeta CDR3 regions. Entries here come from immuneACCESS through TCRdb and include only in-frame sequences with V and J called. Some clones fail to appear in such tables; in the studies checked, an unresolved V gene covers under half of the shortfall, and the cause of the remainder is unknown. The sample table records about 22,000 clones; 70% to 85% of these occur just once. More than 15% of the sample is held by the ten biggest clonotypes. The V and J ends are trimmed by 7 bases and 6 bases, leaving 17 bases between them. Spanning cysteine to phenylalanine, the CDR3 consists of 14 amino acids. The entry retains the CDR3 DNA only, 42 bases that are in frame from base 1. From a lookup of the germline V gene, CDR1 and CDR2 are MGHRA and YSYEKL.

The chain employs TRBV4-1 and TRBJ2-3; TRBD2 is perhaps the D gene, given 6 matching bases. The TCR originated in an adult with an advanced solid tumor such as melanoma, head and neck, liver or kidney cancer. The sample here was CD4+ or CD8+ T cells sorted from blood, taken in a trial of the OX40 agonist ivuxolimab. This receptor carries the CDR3 CASNGGVGSDTQYF. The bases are TGCGCCAGCAACGGAGGGGTTGGTTCCGATACGCAGTATTTT.